The clone carrying this TCR beta chain was detected once. The data are from a study of T cell responses to AZD1222 COVID-19 vaccine. Pooling of second doses given at about 4 or about 12 weeks was done. Clones were sequenced by immunoSEQ multiplex PCR, and TCRdb holds only the in-frame ones, with some missing. The table has around 99,000 clones, over 75% seen once. V was trimmed by 4 bases and J by 3 bases, leaving 15 bases between them. The germline V gene encodes CDR1 MDHEN and CDR2 SYDVKM. This CDR3 region has 15 residues. The clonotype was recovered from an adult who received the AZD1222 COVID-19 vaccine. The genes are TRBV28 and TRBJ1-1; maybe TRBD1 (5 bases). The specimen comprised peripheral blood, sampled 28 days after the second AZD1222 dose. The CDR3 spells CASSSTQGSHTEAFF. The CDR3 DNA follows: TGTGCCAGCAGTTCTACCCAGGGTTCCCACACTGAAGCTTTCTTT. Filled out from reference TRBV28 and TRBJ1-1, the complete variable domain reads DVKVTQSSRYLVKRTGEKVFLECVQDMDHENMFWYRQDPGLGLRLIYFSYDVKMKEKGDIPEGYSVSREKKERFSLILESASTNQTSMYLCASSSTQGSHTEAFFGQGTRLTVV.